One and the same sample provided the 24 T cell receptor beta chains below, sequenced in a study of T cells in Graves' hyperthyroidism and ophthalmopathy. RNA transcripts were the template for amplifying TCR beta CDR3 regions. A first-round RT-PCR of the TCR CDR3 used the HTBI primer set. TCRdb redid the calling of the multiplex PCR reads with MiXCR, one entry per CDR3 protein. The sample has 500,000 or so distinct CDR3 sequences, roughly a sixth seen once. The material sequenced was blood. All receptors derive from a woman in her late teens or twenties with Graves' ophthalmopathy.

This clonotype occurred many times. The chain joins TRBV5-5 to TRBJ2-3; 15 bases are a match to TRBD2. The V gene end was trimmed by 0 bases and the J gene end by 1 base; junction bases not matched to a gene: 6. Germline lookup yields CDR1 SGHKS and CDR2 YYEKEE (reference sequence). This CDR3 is 19 amino acids long. The CDR3 here is CASSLVGTSGRIGTDTQYF. Written as DNA, the CDR3 is TGTGCCAGCAGCTTGGTCGGGACTAGCGGGAGGATAGGCACAGATACGCAGTATTTT.

This clonotype was seen a handful of times. CDR3 coding DNA: TGTGCCAGCAGCTTTGGGGGTGTTACAGGGGAGCTGTTTTTT. This encodes CASSFGGVTGELFF. This chain joins TRBV5-6 and TRBJ2-2; D could derive from TRBD1 or TRBD2 (5 bases each). V lost 2 bases to trimming and J lost 8 bases, with 13 bases between them. This CDR3 region has 14 residues. Looked up from germline, CDR1 is SGHDT and CDR2 is YYEEEE. The variable domain in full, with the rest retrieved from reference TRBV5-6 and TRBJ2-2, is DAGVTQSPTHLIKTRGQQVTLRCSPKSGHDTVSWYQQALGQGPQFIFQYYEEEERQRGNFPDRFSGHQFPNYSSELNVNALLLGDSALYLCASSFGGVTGELFFGEGSRLTVL.

This clonotype was seen ten or more times. This rearrangement joins TRBV11-2 to TRBJ2-7, with D possibly TRBD2 on 5 matching bases. Germline V lookup: CDR1 SGHAT, CDR2 FQNNGV. Trimming stripped 2 bases from V and 0 bases from J, with 17 bases between. CDR3 size: 17 residues. CDR3 protein: CASSLFEGLGSSYEQYF. As DNA, the CDR3 is TGTGCCAGCAGCTTATTTGAAGGACTCGGCAGCTCCTACGAGCAGTACTTC.

The table lists this clonotype with many counts. The J gene is TRBJ2-7, the V gene TRBV27; D possibly matches TRBD1 or TRBD2 (6 bases each). The CDR3 consists of 13 residues. Germline CDR1 MNHEY, CDR2 SMNVEV (reference sequence). Trimming shortened V by 6 bases and J by 5 bases, and 14 bases separated the two germline ends. The CDR3 protein is CASSKGGSHEQYF. The CDR3 DNA follows: TGTGCCAGCAGCAAAGGGGGGTCCCACGAGCAGTACTTC.

This chain uses TRBV19 with TRBJ1-5; no firm D call. This CDR3 region has 16 residues. V gave up 5 bases and J gave up 4 bases, with 18 bases separating them. The germline V gene encodes CDR1 LNHDA and CDR2 SQIVND (reference sequence). DNA for the CDR3: TGTGCCAGTAGTGCCATCGTAGAGGACGGTAATCAGCCCCAGCATTTT. Translation gives CASSAIVEDGNQPQHF.

This clonotype was counted only a few times. V usage is TRBV27 and J usage is TRBJ1-6; no clear D gene. The germline V gene has CDR1 MNHEY and CDR2 SMNVEV (reference sequence). V was shortened by 4 bases and J by 5 bases, with 9 bases between the two germline ends. The CDR3 sequence is 14 residues long. CDR3 residues: CASSYTAHNSPLHF. The CDR3 DNA reads TGTGCCAGCAGTTACACAGCCCATAATTCACCCCTCCACTTT.

The chain links TRBV27 to TRBJ2-6, with a weak D call TRBD2 (7 bases). CDR3 length: 16 amino acids. Germline CDR1 reads MNHEY; CDR2 reads SMNVEV (reference sequence). The germline V and J ends were trimmed by 2 bases and 1 base, with 9 bases remaining between them. The CDR3 DNA sequence: TGTGCCAGCAGTTTAAGGGGGGGGTCTGGGGCCAACGTCCTGACTTTC. This codes for CASSLRGGSGANVLTF.

This clonotype was seen repeatedly, ten times or more. The chain couples TRBV27 to TRBJ2-7, with D possibly TRBD1 on 5 matching bases. CDR1 is MNHEY and CDR2 is SMNVEV in the germline V gene (reference sequence). CDR3 length: 15 amino acids. Trimming took off 0 bases at V and 3 bases at J, with 12 bases between the two ends. DNA for the CDR3: TGTGCCAGCAGTTTATCTGGACAACCCTACTACGAGCAGTACTTC. Translation gives CASSLSGQPYYEQYF.

The table lists this clonotype with many counts. The DNA is left out, because the CDR3 cannot be placed on it with certainty; the CDR3 is given as TCRdb lists it. The genes are TRBV12-3 or TRBV12-4 and TRBJ2-7; the table calls TRBD1, which could not be checked here. The CDR3 totals 13 residues, both ends included. The CDR3 sequence: CASSFGAGYEQYF.

This clonotype occurred a few times. The chain recombines TRBV4-2 with TRBJ1-2; D possibly corresponds to TRBD1 (6 bases). Germline V gene sequence: CDR1 LGHNA, CDR2 YNFKEQ. This CDR3 has 17 residues. The V gene lost 0 bases and the J gene lost 6 bases, with 20 bases spanning the gap. CDR3 amino acids: CASSQDGRGRGPDGYTF. DNA for the CDR3: TGTGCCAGCAGCCAAGACGGCAGGGGTCGGGGGCCGGATGGCTACACCTTC.

This clonotype showed up many times. This sequence joins TRBV5-5 and TRBJ1-4; 9 nucleotides line up with TRBD1. The ends lost 4 bases at V and 5 bases at J; junction bases unmatched: 6. Germline loops: CDR1 SGHKS, CDR2 YYEKEE (reference sequence). The CDR3 is 15 residues long. The CDR3 DNA reads TGTGCCAGCAGCGGGACAGGGAAAAAAAATGAAAAACTGTTTTTT. This codes for CASSGTGKKNEKLFF.

This clonotype has ten or more counts. This sequence joins TRBV5-1 and TRBJ2-1, with 12 bases aligning to TRBD2. Germline lookup yields CDR1 SGHRS and CDR2 YFSETQ. This CDR3 is built from 16 residues. The V and J ends lost 0 bases and 8 bases, in that order; junction bases with no gene match: 6. This CDR3 reads CASSLGLAGEEDEQFF. The CDR3 DNA sequence: TGCGCCAGCAGCTTGGGACTAGCGGGAGAGGAGGATGAGCAGTTCTTC.

This clonotype was recorded a few times. CDR3: CATSRDRGNSGNTIYF. For the CDR3, the DNA is TGTGCCACCAGCAGAGATCGCGGGAACTCTGGAAACACCATATATTTT. The chain carries TRBV15 and TRBJ1-3; D unresolved. V was shortened by 0 bases and J by 0 bases, with 9 bases between the two germline ends. CDR1 is LNHNV, CDR2 YYDKDF, per germline (reference sequence). This CDR3 region has 16 residues.

This clonotype was seen at least ten times. The chain is built from TRBV28 and TRBJ1-4, with D possibly TRBD1 on 5 matching bases. Trimming stripped 6 bases from V and 2 bases from J, with 10 bases between. The CDR3 contains 14 residues. Germline lookup yields CDR1 MDHEN and CDR2 SYDVKM. The CDR3 spells CASSLEGTNEKLFF. Written as DNA, the CDR3 is TGTGCCAGCAGCTTAGAGGGGACTAATGAAAAACTGTTTTTT. The complete variable domain, with remaining parts taken from reference TRBV28 and TRBJ1-4, reads DVKVTQSSRYLVKRTGEKVFLECVQDMDHENMFWYRQDPGLGLRLIYFSYDVKMKEKGDIPEGYSVSREKKERFSLILESASTNQTSMYLCASSLEGTNEKLFFGSGTQLSVL.

This clonotype was found a few times. Here the CDR3 omits its conserved ending phenylalanine or tryptophan, so a read error is the likely source. It is unclear where the CDR3 begins or ends on the DNA, so no DNA is shown, and the CDR3 is as TCRdb lists it. J is TRBJ1-6 and V is TRBV7-2. The CDR3 totals 8 residues, both ends included. CDR1 is SGHTA and CDR2 is FQGNSA in the germline V gene. CDR3 region: CASSLPNT.

Comment on this clonotype: Just one base apart from a much larger clone, this may be a read error. This chain links TRBV28 with TRBJ1-4; a possible D gene is TRBD1 (5 bases). Germline assignment: CDR1 MDHEN and CDR2 SYDVKM. This CDR3 comprises 13 residues. The CDR3 spells CASSSGTFQKLVF. The CDR3 DNA is TGTGCCAGCAGTTCTGGGACGTTTCAAAAACTGGTTTTT.

This clonotype was picked up many times. The J gene is TRBJ2-4, the V gene TRBV3-1; D could derive from TRBD1 or TRBD2 (5 bases each). Germline V gene data show CDR1 as LGHDT and CDR2 as YNNKEL (reference sequence). Deletions cut 4 bases from V and 8 bases from J, with 15 bases between. This CDR3 has 14 residues. In nucleotides, the CDR3 is TGTGCCAGCAGCCCAGACGAGGGGCAGGACATTCAGTACTTC. It encodes CASSPDEGQDIQYF.

This clonotype was seen a handful of times. The genes are TRBV6-2 or TRBV6-3 and TRBJ1-4; D not certain. The CDR3 runs 16 residues. Deletions cut 9 bases from V and 1 base from J, with 18 bases between. Germline V gene data show CDR1 as MNHEY and CDR2 as SVGEGT. The CDR3 loop is CASKFRGLGTNEKLFF. CDR3 in DNA: TGTGCCAGTAAATTTCGAGGGCTCGGAACTAATGAAAAACTGTTTTTT.

This clonotype has a handful of counts. This chain joins TRBV7-9 and TRBJ2-1; 10 nucleotides line up with TRBD1. The CDR3 extends over 17 amino acids. V dropped 2 bases and J dropped 9; count of bases not matched to a gene: 13. Germline V lookup: CDR1 SEHNR, CDR2 FQNEAQ (reference sequence). CDR3: CASSLHDGTGAIGEQFF. CDR3 bases: TGTGCCAGCAGCTTACACGACGGGACAGGGGCTATCGGTGAGCAGTTCTTC. The full variable domain, in which reference TRBV7-9 and TRBJ2-1 provide the parts outside the CDR3, is DTGVSQNPRHKITKRGQNVTFRCDPISEHNRLYWYRQTLGQGPEFLTYFQNEAQLEKSRLLSDRFSAERPKGSFSTLEIQRTEQGDSAMYLCASSLHDGTGAIGEQFFGPGTRLTVL.

The V gene is TRBV12-3 or TRBV12-4, the J gene TRBJ2-2; D is unresolved. Trimming removed 10 bases at V and 1 base at J, with 10 bases between. CDR3 length equals 13 residues. CDR3 protein: CATRGGNTGELFF. The CDR3 DNA reads TGTGCCACGCGCGGCGGGAACACCGGGGAGCTGTTTTTT.

This clonotype was picked up many times. The V call is TRBV5-8, the J call TRBJ2-7; D might be TRBD1 (6 bases). Germline CDR1 is SGHTS and CDR2 is YDEGEE. V was cut by 6 bases and J by 2 bases, with 15 bases left in between. The CDR3 runs to 14 residues. The CDR3 bases are TGTGCCAGCACCCGCGAGAGGACAGCCTACGAGCAGTACTTC. Amino acid sequence: CASTRERTAYEQYF.

Details on this clonotype: Possible read error: a much larger clone is one base away. A read error is likely, as this CDR3 ends without the conserved phenylalanine or tryptophan. V usage is TRBV2 and J usage is TRBJ2-7, with D possibly being TRBD2 (7 bases). With 1 base removed from V and 5 bases from J, the gap between germline ends came to 15 bases. This CDR3 is built from 15 residues. The V gene's germline CDR1 is SNHLY and CDR2 FYNNEI. The chain's CDR3 is CASSEEGGSENEQYL. As DNA, the CDR3 is TGTGCCAGCAGTGAAGAGGGGGGGTCGGAAAACGAGCAGTACCTC.

This clonotype showed up just a few times. This chain connects TRBV15 to TRBJ2-5; TRBD2 agrees at 12 bases. Looked up from germline, CDR1 is LNHNV and CDR2 is YYDKDF (reference sequence). This CDR3 spans 16 amino acids. Unmatched junction bases numbered 5, after V lost 3 bases and J lost 3 bases. CDR3 amino acids: CATSRTRTSGEETQYF. The CDR3 bases are TGTGCCACCAGCAGGACTAGGACTAGCGGGGAAGAGACCCAGTACTTC.

This sequence joins TRBV12-3 or TRBV12-4 and TRBJ1-5; D might be TRBD1 (5 bases). This CDR3 contains 13 residues. The V end was cut by 8 bases, the J end by 5 bases, with 13 bases between. The CDR3 reads CASAWGGHQPQHF. CDR3 nucleotide sequence: TGTGCCAGCGCCTGGGGGGGACATCAGCCCCAGCATTTT.